This is a list of T cell receptor beta chains from one sample in a study of human T cells and chemical hapten exposure. A single record per CDR3 protein comes from TCRdb applying MiXCR to the RACE reads. The data contain about 360,000 distinct CDR3 sequences, more than 4.5% of them seen just once; the ten biggest clones take up 2% to 2.5%. The specimen comprised whole blood, sampled in connection with sensitization to the hapten diphenylcyclopropenone (DPC). The receptors were sampled from a woman aged 50 to 60 with alopecia areata. Some clones in this sample may be carry-over from other donors' samples. CDR3s include the opening cysteine and the closing phenylalanine or tryptophan. Fields, in order: D gene, J gene, V gene, clone size, CDR3 DNA, CDR3 protein. The D gene is left open where the match is weak. Rows give clone size only sometimes, using once, few, many, or a class for an expanded clone.

>TRBD2|TRBJ2-1|TRBV14|many
TGTGCCAGCAGCCAAGCGGGAGGTGAGCAGTTCTTC
CASSQAGGEQFF
>.|TRBJ1-1|TRBV5-6|few
TGTGCCAGCAGCTTTGGGACCGCCGGAACTGAAGCTTTCTTT
CASSFGTAGTEAFF
>TRBD2|TRBJ2-7|TRBV6-5|few
TGTGCCAGCAGTTACCGCCGACTAGCGGGAGACCCGAACTCCTACGAGCAGTACTTC
CASSYRRLAGDPNSYEQYF
>TRBD1|TRBJ2-4|TRBV7-2|.
TGTGCCAGCAGCTCCGGGACAGGGGGAAGAGGGCAGTACTTC
CASSSGTGGRGQYF
>TRBD2|TRBJ2-7|TRBV20-1|few
TGCAGTGCTAGAGATGGGAGGGGTTCCTCCTACGAGCAGTACTTC
CSARDGRGSSYEQYF
>TRBD2|TRBJ2-3|TRBV10-3|few
TGTGCCACGGGACTAGCGGGAGAGAGCGATACGCAGTATTTT
CATGLAGESDTQYF
>.|TRBJ2-7|TRBV12-3/TRBV12-4|few
TGTGCCAGCAGTCTCGTCCGGAGTTTTACTTACGAGCAGTACTTC
CASSLVRSFTYEQYF
>.|TRBJ2-7|TRBV20-1|many
TGCAGTGCTGATCCCCAGGGGGGGCGGCCCTACGAGCAGTACTTC
CSADPQGGRPYEQYF
>.|TRBJ1-3|TRBV12-3/TRBV12-4|.
TGTGCCAGCACTACGATGGCCCTATTAGATTTT
CASTTMALLDF
>.|TRBJ1-6|TRBV30|few
TGTGCCTGGAGTGTGCGGGACCGGGGCCACTTT
CAWSVRDRGHF
>TRBD1|TRBJ1-3|TRBV29-1|many
TGCAGCGTTGAGGAGGACAGGGAGGGAAACACCATATATTTT
CSVEEDREGNTIYF
>TRBD1|TRBJ2-7|TRBV6-6|.
TGTGCCAGCAGACAAACGGGACAGGGGATTTACGAGCAGTACTTC
CASRQTGQGIYEQYF
>.|TRBJ2-6|TRBV18|many
TGTGCCAGCTCACCGGTGCCGTCTGGGGCCAACGTCCTGACTTTC
CASSPVPSGANVLTF
>.|TRBJ1-2|TRBV7-9|few
TGTGCCAGCAGCTCCTCCGAGGCTCCGATCTATGGCTACACCTTC
CASSSSEAPIYGYTF
>TRBD1|TRBJ2-3|TRBV11-3|few
TGTGCCAGCAGCACGGGACAGACAGGCCGCACAGATACGCAGTATTTT
CASSTGQTGRTDTQYF
>TRBD2|TRBJ2-3|TRBV12-3/TRBV12-4|.
TGTGCCAGCAAGATCTTTAGCGGGACGCGGGACACAGATACGCAGTATTTT
CASKIFSGTRDTDTQYF
>TRBD1|TRBJ2-7|TRBV20-1|many
TGCAGTGCTAGGGGGGACAGCCCCTACGAGCAGTACTTC
CSARGDSPYEQYF
>.|TRBJ1-5|TRBV11-3|many
TGTGCCAGCAGCTTGTGGGGGGCTAGCAATCAGCCCCAGCATTTT
CASSLWGASNQPQHF
>.|TRBJ1-1|TRBV27|many
TGTGCCAGTCGCCGACTTACAGGGATATATGAAGCTTTCTTT
CASRRLTGIYEAFF
>.|TRBJ1-1|TRBV5-1|few
TGCGCCAGCAGCTTGGAAGGGGATCTTGTTGAAGCTTTCTTT
CASSLEGDLVEAFF
>.|TRBJ2-1|TRBV6-5|.
TGTGCCAGCAGTTACTCCGCGGGGGCCTTGGGGAATGAGCAGTTCTTC
CASSYSAGALGNEQFF
>.|TRBJ1-1|TRBV5-4|few
TGTGCCAGCAGCACCGGACAGACGATGAACACTGAAGCTTTCTTT
CASSTGQTMNTEAFF
>TRBD1|TRBJ2-1|TRBV5-5|many
TGTGCCAGCAGCTTGGCTCAGGGGGAATACAATGAGCAGTTCTTC
CASSLAQGEYNEQFF
>TRBD2|TRBJ2-5|TRBV12-3/TRBV12-4|.
TGTGCCAGCAGTTCTACTAGCGAGTACCAAGAGACCCAGTACTTC
CASSSTSEYQETQYF
>TRBD1|TRBJ1-1|TRBV29-1|many
TGCAGCGTTGGATCTGCACAGGGGAGGACTGAAGCTTTCTTT
CSVGSAQGRTEAFF
>TRBD2|TRBJ2-3|TRBV12-3/TRBV12-4|few
TGTGCCAGCAGTGCCCTACTAGCGGGGAGCACAGATACGCAGTATTTT
CASSALLAGSTDTQYF
>TRBD2|TRBJ2-3|TRBV4-3|many
TGCGCCAGCAGCCAATGGGGACTAGCGGGCACAGATACGCAGTATTTT
CASSQWGLAGTDTQYF
>.|TRBJ1-3|TRBV7-2|many
TGTGCCAGCAGTCAGGGCTCTGGTTACACCATATATTTT
CASSQGSGYTIYF
>.|TRBJ1-2|TRBV9|many
TGTGCCAGCAGCTCCAGGGCAGGGCATGGCTACACCTTC
CASSSRAGHGYTF
>TRBD1|TRBJ1-1|TRBV20-1|.
TGCAGTGCTAGGAGGGGGCAGGACAGTAACGAAGCTTTCTTT
CSARRGQDSNEAFF
>.|TRBJ2-2|TRBV9|many
TGTGCCAGCAGCGTCCGGACGGAAATTACTGGGGAGCTGTTTTTT
CASSVRTEITGELFF
>.|TRBJ2-7|TRBV6-2/TRBV6-3|many
TGTGCCACCACGGACAACTACGAGCAGTACTTC
CATTDNYEQYF
>.|TRBJ1-1|TRBV11-2|few
TGTGCCAGCAGCTCCCTAGGTGAAGCTTTCTTT
CASSSLGEAFF
>.|TRBJ1-2|TRBV3-1|many
TGTGCCAGCAGCCAAGAGGCCAGGGAGGGTGGCTACACCTTC
CASSQEAREGGYTF
>TRBD2|TRBJ2-7|TRBV20-1|.
TGCAGTGCTACGACCGGGACTAGCGACTACGAGCAGTACTTC
CSATTGTSDYEQYF
>.|TRBJ1-1|TRBV28|.
TGTGCCAGCAAATTGGGGAAGGGGACTGAAGCTTTCTTT
CASKLGKGTEAFF
>.|TRBJ1-1|TRBV6-1|.
TGTGCCAGCAGAGTGAACCCCCGACGGATTCCAGGGCAGTTGTGGAGGACTGAAGCTTTCTTT
CASRVNPRRIPGQLWRTEAFF
>.|TRBJ2-7|TRBV12-5|few
TGTGCTAGTGCCCAGGGATCCCACGAGCAGTACTTC
CASAQGSHEQYF
>TRBD2|TRBJ2-3|TRBV6-1|few
TGTGCCAGCAGTGAAGGTAGCGGGGCAATAGATACGCAGTATTTT
CASSEGSGAIDTQYF
>.|TRBJ2-7|TRBV3-1|many
TGTGCCAGCAGCCAGGATCGCTACGAGCAGTACTTC
CASSQDRYEQYF
>TRBD1|TRBJ2-1|TRBV15|.
TGTGCCACCAGCAGGCCGACAGGGTACTCCTACAATGAGCAGTTCTTC
CATSRPTGYSYNEQFF
>.|TRBJ2-3|TRBV12-5|many
TGTGCTAGTGGTTTGACTAGCGATACGCAGTATTTT
CASGLTSDTQYF
>TRBD1|TRBJ2-3|TRBV12-3/TRBV12-4|many
TGTGCCAGCAGGCAGGACAGGGGGAGCGGTACAGATACGCAGTATTTT
CASRQDRGSGTDTQYF
>.|TRBJ2-7|TRBV27|.
TGTGCCAGGATAGACAGCGTAGGCGAGCAGTACTTC
CARIDSVGEQYF
>TRBD2|TRBJ2-7|TRBV6-2/TRBV6-3|many
TGTGCCAGCAGTTCCGGACTAGCGGGAGGGAAAACCTACGAGCAGTACTTC
CASSSGLAGGKTYEQYF
>.|TRBJ2-7|TRBV28|many
TGTGCCAGCAGTTTAAGTTCGGAGGGGCAGTACTTC
CASSLSSEGQYF
>TRBD2|TRBJ2-7|TRBV29-1|many
TGCAGCGCCGGGGGGTTAGGTCCGTACTACGAGCAGTACTTC
CSAGGLGPYYEQYF
>.|TRBJ1-5|TRBV12-3/TRBV12-4|many
TGTGCCAGCAGTTTTAGCGCCAATCAGCCCCAGCATTTT
CASSFSANQPQHF
>TRBD2|TRBJ2-1|TRBV11-2|.
TGTGCCAGCAGCCCGCACCTGCGGGAGTCGAACAATGAGCAGTTCTTC
CASSPHLRESNNEQFF
>.|TRBJ1-2|TRBV6-2/TRBV6-3|many
TGTGCCAGCAGCCCGAGAAGGATCCAGGCTCTTCACTATGGCTACACCTTC
CASSPRRIQALHYGYTF
>.|TRBJ2-5|TRBV6-5|many
TGTGCCAGCAGTTACTCTCGGGGAGAGACCCAGTACTTC
CASSYSRGETQYF
>TRBD1|TRBJ2-7|TRBV9|few
TGTGCCAGCAGCGTAGGACAGGGGGACTACGAGCAGTACTTC
CASSVGQGDYEQYF
>.|TRBJ2-5|TRBV12-3/TRBV12-4|many
TGTGCCAGCAGTCCCTTTGAGAAGAAAGAGACCCAGTACTTC
CASSPFEKKETQYF
>TRBD1|TRBJ1-1|TRBV29-1|few
TGCAGCGTTGAAGATCAGAGGGGGCCCTTGAACACTGAAGCTTTCTTT
CSVEDQRGPLNTEAFF
>TRBD2|TRBJ2-7|TRBV29-1|few
TGCAGCGTTGAATCTTCTAGCGGGAGCTTCTACGAGCAGTACTTC
CSVESSSGSFYEQYF
>TRBD2|TRBJ2-7|TRBV29-1|few
TGCAGCGTTGAAGTGGGAGGGAGGGCCCCCCTCTACGAGCAGTACTTC
CSVEVGGRAPLYEQYF
>.|TRBJ1-1|TRBV5-1|many
TGCGCCAGCAGCTTGGAGGGACTAACTTCTGAAGCTTTCTTT
CASSLEGLTSEAFF